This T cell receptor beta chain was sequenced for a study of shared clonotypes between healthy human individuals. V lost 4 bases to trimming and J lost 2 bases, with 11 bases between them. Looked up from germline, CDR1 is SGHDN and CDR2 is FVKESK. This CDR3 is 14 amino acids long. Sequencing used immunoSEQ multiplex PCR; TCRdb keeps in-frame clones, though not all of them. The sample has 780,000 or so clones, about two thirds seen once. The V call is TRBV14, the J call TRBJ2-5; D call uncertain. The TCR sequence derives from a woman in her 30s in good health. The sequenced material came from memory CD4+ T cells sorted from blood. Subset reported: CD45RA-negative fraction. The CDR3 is CASSLTDGQETQYF. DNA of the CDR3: TGTGCCAGCAGCCTTACGGACGGACAAGAGACCCAGTACTTC.